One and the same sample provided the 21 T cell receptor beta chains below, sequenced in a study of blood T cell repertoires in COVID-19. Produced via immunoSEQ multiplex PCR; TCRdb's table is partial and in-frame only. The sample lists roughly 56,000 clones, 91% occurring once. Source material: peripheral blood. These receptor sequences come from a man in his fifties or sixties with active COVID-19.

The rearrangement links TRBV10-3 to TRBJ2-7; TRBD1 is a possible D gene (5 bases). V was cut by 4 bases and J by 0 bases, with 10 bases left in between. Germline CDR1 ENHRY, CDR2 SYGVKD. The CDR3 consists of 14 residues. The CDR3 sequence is CAISGSGNSYEQYF. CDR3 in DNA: TGTGCCATCAGTGGTTCAGGGAACTCCTACGAGCAGTACTTC.

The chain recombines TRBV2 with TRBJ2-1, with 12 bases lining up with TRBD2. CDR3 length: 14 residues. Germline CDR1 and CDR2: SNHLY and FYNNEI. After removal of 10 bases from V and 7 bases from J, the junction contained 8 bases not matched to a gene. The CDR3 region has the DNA TGTGCCACCCAGACTAGCGGGAGAGGGAATGAGCAGTTCTTC. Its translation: CATQTSGRGNEQFF. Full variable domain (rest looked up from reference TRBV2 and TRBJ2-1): EPEVTQTPSHQVTQMGQEVILRCVPISNHLYFYWYRQILGQKVEFLVSFYNNEISEKSEIFDDQFSVERPDGSNFTLKIRSTKLEDSAMYFCATQTSGRGNEQFFGPGTRLTVL.

CDR3 sequence (DNA): TGTGCCAGCAGTCGTAATACCTACGAGCAGTACTTC. This sequence encodes CASSRNTYEQYF. This sequence joins TRBV27 and TRBJ2-7; no reliable D call. The CDR3 contains 12 residues. Germline lookup yields CDR1 MNHEY and CDR2 SMNVEV (reference sequence). V lost 5 bases, J lost 2 bases, and 7 bases lay in between.

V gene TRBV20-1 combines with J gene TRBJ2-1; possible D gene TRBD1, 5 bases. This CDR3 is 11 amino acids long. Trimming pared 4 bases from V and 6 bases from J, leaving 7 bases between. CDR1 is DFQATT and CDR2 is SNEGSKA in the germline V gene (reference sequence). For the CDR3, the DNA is TGCAGTGCTACTGACAGCAATGAGCAGTTCTTC. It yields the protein CSATDSNEQFF.

The CDR3 DNA follows: TGTGCCAGCAGCTTAGGACGTCCGGGGATTATGACCTACGAGCAGTACTTC. It encodes CASSLGRPGIMTYEQYF. V gene TRBV13 combines with J gene TRBJ2-7; D is perhaps TRBD2 (5 bases). The CDR3 is 17 residues long. Trimming removed 0 bases at V and 2 bases at J, with 17 bases between. The germline V gene encodes CDR1 PRHDT and CDR2 FYEKMQ (reference sequence).

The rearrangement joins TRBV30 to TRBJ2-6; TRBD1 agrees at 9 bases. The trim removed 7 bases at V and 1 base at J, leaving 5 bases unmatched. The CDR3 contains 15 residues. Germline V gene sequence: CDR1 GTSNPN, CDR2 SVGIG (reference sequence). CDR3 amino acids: CASPGQGSGANVLTF. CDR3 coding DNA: TGTGCCTCACCGGGACAGGGATCTGGGGCCAACGTCCTGACTTTC.

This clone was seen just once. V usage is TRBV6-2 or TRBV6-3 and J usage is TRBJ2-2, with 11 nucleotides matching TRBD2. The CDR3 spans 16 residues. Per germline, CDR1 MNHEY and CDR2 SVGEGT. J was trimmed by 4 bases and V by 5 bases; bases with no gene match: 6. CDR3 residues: CASSRTGLAATGELFF. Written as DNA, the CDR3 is TGTGCCAGCAGTCGGACGGGACTAGCGGCCACCGGGGAGCTGTTTTTT.

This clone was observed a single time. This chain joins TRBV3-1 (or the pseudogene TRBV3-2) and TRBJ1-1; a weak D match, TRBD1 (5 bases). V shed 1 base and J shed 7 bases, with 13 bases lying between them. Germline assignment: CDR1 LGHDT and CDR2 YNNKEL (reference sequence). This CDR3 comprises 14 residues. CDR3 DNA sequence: TGTGCCAGCAGCCAAGGAGGAGCGGGGGGTGAAGCTTTCTTT. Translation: CASSQGGAGGEAFF.

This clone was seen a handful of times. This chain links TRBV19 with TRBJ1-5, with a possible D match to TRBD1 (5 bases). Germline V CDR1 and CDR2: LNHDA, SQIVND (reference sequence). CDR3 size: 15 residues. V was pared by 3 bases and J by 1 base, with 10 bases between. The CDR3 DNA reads TGTGCCAGTAGTATGGGGCTGGGAAGCAATCAGCCCCAGCATTTT. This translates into CASSMGLGSNQPQHF.

DNA of the CDR3: TGTGCTAGTGGTTTGAGCGGGAGGGCCTGGGAGCAGTTCTTC. Translation gives CASGLSGRAWEQFF. The genes are TRBV12-5 and TRBJ2-1, with 10 bases that match TRBD2. Germline loops: CDR1 LGHNT, CDR2 FRNRAP. CDR3 length: 14 amino acids. V lost 2 bases, J lost 10 bases, and 5 bases stayed unmatched. The full variable domain, completed using reference TRBV12-5 and TRBJ2-1, is DARVTQTPRHKVTEMGQEVTMRCQPILGHNTVFWYRQTMMQGLELLAYFRNRAPLDDSGMPKDRFSAEMPDATLATLKIQPSEPRDSAVYFCASGLSGRAWEQFFGPGTRLTVL.

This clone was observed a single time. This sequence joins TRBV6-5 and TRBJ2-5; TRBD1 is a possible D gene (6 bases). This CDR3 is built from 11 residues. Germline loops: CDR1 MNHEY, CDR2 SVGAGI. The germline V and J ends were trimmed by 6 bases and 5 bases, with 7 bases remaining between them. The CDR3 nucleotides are TGTGCCAGCAGACAGGGTGAGACCCAGTACTTC. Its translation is CASRQGETQYF.

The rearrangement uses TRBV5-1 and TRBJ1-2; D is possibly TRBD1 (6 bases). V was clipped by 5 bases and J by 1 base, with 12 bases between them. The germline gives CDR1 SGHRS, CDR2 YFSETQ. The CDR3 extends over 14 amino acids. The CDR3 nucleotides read TGCGCCAGCAGGCCCGGGACAAGTAACTATGGCTACACCTTC. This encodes CASRPGTSNYGYTF.

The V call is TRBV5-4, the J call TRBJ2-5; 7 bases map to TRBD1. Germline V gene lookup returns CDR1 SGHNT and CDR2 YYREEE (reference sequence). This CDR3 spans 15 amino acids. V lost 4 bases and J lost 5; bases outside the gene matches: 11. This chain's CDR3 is CASSLGQELRETQYF. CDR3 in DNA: TGTGCCAGCAGCCTCGGACAGGAGCTTAGGGAGACCCAGTACTTC.

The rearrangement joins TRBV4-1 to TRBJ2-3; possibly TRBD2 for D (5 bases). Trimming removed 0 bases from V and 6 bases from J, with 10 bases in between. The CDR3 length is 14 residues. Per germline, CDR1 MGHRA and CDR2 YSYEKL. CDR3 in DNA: TGCGCCAGCAGCCAAGATTATCCGGGGGATACGCAGTATTTT. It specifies CASSQDYPGDTQYF.

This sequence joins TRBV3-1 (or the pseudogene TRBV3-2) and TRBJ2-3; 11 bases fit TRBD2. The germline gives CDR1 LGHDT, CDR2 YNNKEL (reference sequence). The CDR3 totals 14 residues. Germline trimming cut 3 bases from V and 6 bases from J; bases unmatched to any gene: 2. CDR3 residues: CASSHSGRADTQYF. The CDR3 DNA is TGTGCCAGCAGCCATAGCGGGAGGGCGGATACGCAGTATTTT.

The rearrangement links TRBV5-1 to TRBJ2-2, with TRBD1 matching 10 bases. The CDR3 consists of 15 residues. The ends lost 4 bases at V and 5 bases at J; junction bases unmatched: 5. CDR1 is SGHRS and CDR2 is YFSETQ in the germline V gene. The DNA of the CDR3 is TGCGCCAGCAGCCCTGACAGGGGGCTTACCGGGGAGCTGTTTTTT. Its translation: CASSPDRGLTGELFF.

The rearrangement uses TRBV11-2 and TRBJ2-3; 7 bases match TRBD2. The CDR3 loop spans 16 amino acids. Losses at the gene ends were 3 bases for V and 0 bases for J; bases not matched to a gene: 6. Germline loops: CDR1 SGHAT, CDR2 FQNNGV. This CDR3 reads CASSFVTGGSTDTQYF. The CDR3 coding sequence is TGTGCCAGCAGCTTCGTAACGGGGGGAAGCACAGATACGCAGTATTTT.

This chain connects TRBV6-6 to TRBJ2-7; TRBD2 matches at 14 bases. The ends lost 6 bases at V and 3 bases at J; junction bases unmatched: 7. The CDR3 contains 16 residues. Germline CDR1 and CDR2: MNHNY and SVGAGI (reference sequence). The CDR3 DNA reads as TGTGCCAGCAGCCGAACCGGGACTAGCGGGGGCTACGAGCAGTACTTC. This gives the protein CASSRTGTSGGYEQYF.

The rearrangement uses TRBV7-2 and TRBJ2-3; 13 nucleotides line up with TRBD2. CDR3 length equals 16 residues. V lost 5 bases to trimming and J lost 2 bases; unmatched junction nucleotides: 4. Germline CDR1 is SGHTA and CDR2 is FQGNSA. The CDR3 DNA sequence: TGTGCCAGCAGCGGTGGGACTAGCGGGACCACAGATACGCAGTATTTT. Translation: CASSGGTSGTTDTQYF.

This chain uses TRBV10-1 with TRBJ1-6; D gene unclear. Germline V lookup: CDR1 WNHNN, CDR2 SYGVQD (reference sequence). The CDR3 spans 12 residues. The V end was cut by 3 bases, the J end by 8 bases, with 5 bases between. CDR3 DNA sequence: TGCGCCAGCAGTGAAGCGGATTCACCCCTCCACTTT. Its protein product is CASSEADSPLHF.

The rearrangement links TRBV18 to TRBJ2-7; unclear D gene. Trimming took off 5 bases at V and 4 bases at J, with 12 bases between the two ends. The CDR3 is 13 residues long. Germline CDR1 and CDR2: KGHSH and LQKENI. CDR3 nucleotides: TGTGCCAGCTCATCTAGTGACTCATACGAGCAGTACTTC. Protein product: CASSSSDSYEQYF.